The 7 T cell receptor beta chains below were found in one sample sequenced in a study of CD8+ T cells in alopecia areata. RNA extraction was followed by reverse transcription into cDNA, which acted as the sequencing template. Here immunoSEQ multiplex PCR was the method, and the copy in TCRdb shows in-frame clones only, minus some. The table has 160,000 or so clones, 40% to 65% seen once. The sample was CD8+ T cells sorted from blood, taken at week 0. Source of these receptors: a human donor with alopecia areata.

The chain couples TRBV30 to TRBJ1-2; 8 bases agree with TRBD1. The CDR3 is 14 residues long. V gave up 0 bases and J gave up 4 bases; unmatched junction bases: 4. Germline V gene data show CDR1 as GTSNPN and CDR2 as SVGIG (reference sequence). CDR3 in amino acids: CAWSVPDRAYGYTF. CDR3 DNA sequence: TGTGCCTGGAGTGTACCGGACAGGGCCTATGGCTACACCTTC.

This clone was counted only a few times. The gene calls are TRBV5-6 and TRBJ2-1, with unresolved D. Trimming left V 2 bases short and J 9 bases short, with 6 bases between. The CDR3 is 11 residues long. Looked up from germline, CDR1 is SGHDT and CDR2 is YYEEEE. This CDR3 reads CASSFLGEQFF. CDR3 nucleotide sequence: TGTGCCAGCAGCTTTTTAGGTGAGCAGTTCTTC. Full variable domain (remainder filled in from reference TRBV5-6 and TRBJ2-1): DAGVTQSPTHLIKTRGQQVTLRCSPKSGHDTVSWYQQALGQGPQFIFQYYEEEERQRGNFPDRFSGHQFPNYSSELNVNALLLGDSALYLCASSFLGEQFFGPGTRLTVL.

This clone turned up a few times. This sequence joins TRBV28 and TRBJ1-5; 7 bases fit TRBD1. This CDR3 has 18 amino acids. CDR1 is MDHEN and CDR2 is SYDVKM in the germline V gene. The ends lost 3 bases at V and 0 bases at J; junction bases unmatched: 11. The CDR3 sequence is CASSFERDSDYSNQPQHF. The CDR3 coding sequence is TGTGCCAGCAGTTTTGAAAGGGACAGCGACTATAGCAATCAGCCCCAGCATTTT.

This sequence joins TRBV29-1 and TRBJ1-2; perhaps TRBD1 as D (5 bases). CDR1 is SQVTM, CDR2 ANQGSEA, per germline. This CDR3 has 14 amino acids. V lost 0 bases, J lost 8 bases, and 16 bases lay in between. CDR3 DNA sequence: TGCAGCGTTGAAGATTCCGCAGGGATAGGCGGCTACACCTTC. Translated, it gives CSVEDSAGIGGYTF.

The rearrangement uses TRBV12-5 and TRBJ1-2, with D maybe TRBD1 (5 bases). CDR3 length: 13 residues. CDR1 and CDR2 (germline): LGHNT, FRNRAP. V lost 6 bases and J lost 3, with 11 bases in between. CDR3: CASGPGGDYGYTF. Here the CDR3 DNA reads TGTGCTAGTGGCCCCGGGGGAGACTATGGCTACACCTTC.

The chain recombines TRBV29-1 with TRBJ1-2; D gene ambiguous. Trimming stripped 0 bases from V and 4 bases from J, with 6 bases between. This CDR3 has 12 residues. The germline V gene has CDR1 SQVTM and CDR2 ANQGSEA. The CDR3 is CSVEEGSYGYTF. CDR3 bases: TGCAGCGTTGAAGAGGGTAGCTATGGCTACACCTTC. Complete variable domain (other parts from reference TRBV29-1 and TRBJ1-2): SAVISQKPSRDICQRGTSLTIQCQVDSQVTMMFWYRQQPGQSLTLIATANQGSEATYESGFVIDKFPISRPNLTFSTLTVSNMSPEDSSIYLCSVEEGSYGYTFGSGTRLTVV.

This chain connects TRBV9 to TRBJ2-1; 9 positions match TRBD2. This CDR3 is built from 19 residues. With 3 bases clipped from V and 1 base from J, the junction kept 14 bases outside the gene matches. The germline CDR1 and CDR2 sequences are SGDLS and YYNGEE. CDR3 sequence: CASSDAPLRLAGSYNEQFF. In nucleotides, the CDR3 is TGTGCCAGCAGCGATGCCCCCCTTAGGCTAGCGGGATCCTACAATGAGCAGTTCTTC.